This T cell receptor beta chain was sequenced during a study of T cells in Graves' hyperthyroidism and ophthalmopathy. Study findings and constraints: Ophthalmopathy, which appeared later, was predicted by the model a median roughly 6.5 months before onset.

Based on clinical symptoms, serum thyroxine and TRAb, thyroid ultrasound and orbital computed tomography, diagnoses were reached. Germline V CDR1 and CDR2: LNHDA, SQIVND (reference sequence). The CDR3 has 11 amino acids. As for this clonotype: Its antigen is unidentified.

The investigators amplified TCR beta CDR3 regions from RNA transcripts. Researchers ran a first-round RT-PCR on the TCR CDR3 using the HTBI primer set. MiXCR was run by TCRdb on the multiplex PCR reads, yielding one entry per CDR3 protein. This table holds 500,000 to 600,000 distinct CDR3 sequences, just under 20% found once. The chain joins TRBV19 to TRBJ2-3; 7 nucleotides align to TRBD2. The TCR sequence derives from a man aged 35 to 55 with Graves' ophthalmopathy. Specimen: blood. In nucleotides, the CDR3 is TGTGCAGCGGGAAGCACAGATACGCAGTATTTT. Translated, it gives CAAGSTDTQYF. The variable domain in full, with the rest retrieved from reference TRBV19 and TRBJ2-3, is DGGITQSPKYLFRKEGQNVTLSCEQNLNHDAMYWYRQDPGQGLRLIYYSQIVNDFQKGDIAEGYSVSREKKESFPLTVTSAQKNPTAFYLCAAGSTDTQYFGPGTRLTVL.